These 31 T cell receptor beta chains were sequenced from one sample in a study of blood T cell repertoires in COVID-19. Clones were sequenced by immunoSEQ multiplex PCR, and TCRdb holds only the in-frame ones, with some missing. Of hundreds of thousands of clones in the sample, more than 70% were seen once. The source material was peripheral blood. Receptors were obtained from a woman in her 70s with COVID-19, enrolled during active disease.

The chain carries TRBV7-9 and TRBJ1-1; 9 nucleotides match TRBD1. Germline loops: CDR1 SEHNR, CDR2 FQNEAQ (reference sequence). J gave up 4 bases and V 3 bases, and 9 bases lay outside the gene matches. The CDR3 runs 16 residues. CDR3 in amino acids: CASSFRGTGGPTEAFF. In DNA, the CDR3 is TGTGCCAGCAGCTTCCGAGGAACAGGGGGCCCCACTGAAGCTTTCTTT.

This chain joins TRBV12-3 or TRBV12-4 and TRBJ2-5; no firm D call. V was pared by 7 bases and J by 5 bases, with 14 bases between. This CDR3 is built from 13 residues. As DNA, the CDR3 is TGTGCCAGCACCTCCATCCCCCAGGAGACCCAGTACTTC. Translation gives CASTSIPQETQYF.

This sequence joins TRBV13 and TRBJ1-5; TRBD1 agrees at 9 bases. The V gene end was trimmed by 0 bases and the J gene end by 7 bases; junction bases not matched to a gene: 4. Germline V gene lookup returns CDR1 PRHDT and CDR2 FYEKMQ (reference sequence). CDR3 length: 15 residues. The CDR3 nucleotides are TGTGCCAGCAGCTTAGGGACAGGGGGTGGACAGCCCCAGCATTTT. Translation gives CASSLGTGGGQPQHF.

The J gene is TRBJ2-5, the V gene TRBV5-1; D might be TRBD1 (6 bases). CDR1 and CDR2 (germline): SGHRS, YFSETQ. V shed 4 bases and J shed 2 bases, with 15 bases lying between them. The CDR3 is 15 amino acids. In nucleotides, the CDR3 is TGCGCCAGCAGCCAAACAACAGGGAATCAAGAGACCCAGTACTTC. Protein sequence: CASSQTTGNQETQYF.

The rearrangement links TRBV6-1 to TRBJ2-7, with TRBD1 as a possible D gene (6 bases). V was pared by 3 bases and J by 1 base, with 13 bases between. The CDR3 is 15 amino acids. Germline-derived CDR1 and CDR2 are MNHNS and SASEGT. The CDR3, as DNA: TGTGCCAGCAGTGATCCTCAGGGGTTATCCTACGAGCAGTACTTC. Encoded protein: CASSDPQGLSYEQYF.

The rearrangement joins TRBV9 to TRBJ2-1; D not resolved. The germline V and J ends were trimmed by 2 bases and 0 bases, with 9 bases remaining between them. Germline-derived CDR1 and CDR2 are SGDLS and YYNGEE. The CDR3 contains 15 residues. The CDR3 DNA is TGTGCCAGCAGCGTGGGCCGCAGCTCCTACAATGAGCAGTTCTTC. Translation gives CASSVGRSSYNEQFF. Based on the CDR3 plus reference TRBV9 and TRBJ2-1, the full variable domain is DSGVTQTPKHLITATGQRVTLRCSPRSGDLSVYWYQQSLDQGLQFLIQYYNGEERAKGNILERFSAQQFPDLHSELNLSSLELGDSALYFCASSVGRSSYNEQFFGPGTRLTVL.

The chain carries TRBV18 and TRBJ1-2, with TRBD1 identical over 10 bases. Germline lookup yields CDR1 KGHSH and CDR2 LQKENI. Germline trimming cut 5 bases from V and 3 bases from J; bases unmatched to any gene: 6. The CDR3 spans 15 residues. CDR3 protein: CASSLRQGADYGYTF. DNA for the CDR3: TGTGCCAGCTCATTACGACAGGGGGCTGACTATGGCTACACCTTC.

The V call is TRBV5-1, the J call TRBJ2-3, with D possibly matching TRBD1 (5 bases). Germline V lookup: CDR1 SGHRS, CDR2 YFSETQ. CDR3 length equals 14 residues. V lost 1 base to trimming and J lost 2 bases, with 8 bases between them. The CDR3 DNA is TGCGCCAGCAGCTTGAAACAGGTCACAGATACGCAGTATTTT. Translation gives CASSLKQVTDTQYF.

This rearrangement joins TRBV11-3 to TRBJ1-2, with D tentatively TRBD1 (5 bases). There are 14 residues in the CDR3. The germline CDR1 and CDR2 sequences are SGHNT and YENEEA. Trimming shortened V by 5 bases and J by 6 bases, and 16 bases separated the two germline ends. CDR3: CASSPRDRRDGYTF. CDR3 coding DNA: TGTGCCAGCAGCCCGCGGGACCGGAGGGATGGCTACACCTTC.

In DNA form, the CDR3 reads TGTGCCAGCAGCGTAAACCATTCAGAAAACACTGAAGCTTTCTTT. It encodes CASSVNHSENTEAFF. V usage is TRBV9 and J usage is TRBJ1-1; D is uncertain. This CDR3 has 15 amino acids. Germline-derived CDR1 and CDR2 are SGDLS and YYNGEE. Trimming pared 1 base from V and 2 bases from J, leaving 12 bases between.

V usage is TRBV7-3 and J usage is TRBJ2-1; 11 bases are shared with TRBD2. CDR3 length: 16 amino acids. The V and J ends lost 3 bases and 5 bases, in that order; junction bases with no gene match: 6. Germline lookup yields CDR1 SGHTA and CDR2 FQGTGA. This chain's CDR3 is CASSFTGTSGNNEQFF. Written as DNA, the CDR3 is TGTGCCAGCAGCTTCACCGGGACTAGCGGTAACAATGAGCAGTTCTTC. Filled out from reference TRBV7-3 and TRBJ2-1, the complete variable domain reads GAGVSQTPSNKVTEKGKYVELRCDPISGHTALYWYRQSLGQGPEFLIYFQGTGAADDSGLPNDRFFAVRPEGSVSTLKIQRTERGDSAVYLCASSFTGTSGNNEQFFGPGTRLTVL.

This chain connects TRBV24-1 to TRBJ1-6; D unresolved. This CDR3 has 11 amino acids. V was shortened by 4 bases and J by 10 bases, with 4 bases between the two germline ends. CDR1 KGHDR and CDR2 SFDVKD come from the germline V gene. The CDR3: CATSDPSPLHF. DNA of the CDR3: TGTGCCACCAGTGACCCGTCACCCCTCCACTTT.

CDR3 in amino acids: CASSQGGTVDVKTQYF. The CDR3 DNA reads TGCGCCAGCAGCCAGGGCGGAACCGTGGACGTAAAGACCCAGTACTTC. The V call is TRBV5-1, the J call TRBJ2-5, with a tentative D call TRBD1 (5 bases). V was cut by 4 bases and J by 6 bases, with 22 bases left in between. Germline V lookup: CDR1 SGHRS, CDR2 YFSETQ. The CDR3 runs 16 residues.

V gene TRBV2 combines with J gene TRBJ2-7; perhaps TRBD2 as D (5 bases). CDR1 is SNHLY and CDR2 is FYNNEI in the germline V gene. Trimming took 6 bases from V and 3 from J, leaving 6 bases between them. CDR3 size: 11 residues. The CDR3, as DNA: TGTGCCAGCAGGAGGGACTACGAGCAGTACTTC. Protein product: CASRRDYEQYF.

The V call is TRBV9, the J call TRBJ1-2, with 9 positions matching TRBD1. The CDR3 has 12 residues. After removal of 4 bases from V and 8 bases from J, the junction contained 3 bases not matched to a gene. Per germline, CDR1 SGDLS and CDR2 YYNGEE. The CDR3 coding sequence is TGTGCCAGCAGCATGGGGACAGGGGGCTACACCTTC. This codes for CASSMGTGGYTF.

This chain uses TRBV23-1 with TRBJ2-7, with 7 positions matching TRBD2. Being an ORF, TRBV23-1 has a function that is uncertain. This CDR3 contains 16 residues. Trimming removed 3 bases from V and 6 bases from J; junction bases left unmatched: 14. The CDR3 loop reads CASSHSGGGSLGEQYF. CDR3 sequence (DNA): TGCGCCAGCAGTCACTCGGGGGGTGGTTCCCTAGGCGAGCAGTACTTC.

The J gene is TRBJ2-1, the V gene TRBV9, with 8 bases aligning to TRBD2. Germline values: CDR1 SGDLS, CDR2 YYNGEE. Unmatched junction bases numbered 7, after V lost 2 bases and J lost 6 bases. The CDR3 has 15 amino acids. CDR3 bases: TGTGCCAGCAGCGTGGGGACTAGTTTGTCCAATGAGCAGTTCTTC. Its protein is CASSVGTSLSNEQFF.

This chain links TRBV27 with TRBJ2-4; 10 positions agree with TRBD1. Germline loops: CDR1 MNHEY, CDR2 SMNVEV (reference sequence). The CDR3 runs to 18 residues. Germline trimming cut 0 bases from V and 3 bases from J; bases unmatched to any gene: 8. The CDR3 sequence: CASSLSGTGVLGKNIQYF. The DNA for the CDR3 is TGTGCCAGCAGTTTATCAGGGACAGGGGTATTAGGCAAAAACATTCAGTACTTC.

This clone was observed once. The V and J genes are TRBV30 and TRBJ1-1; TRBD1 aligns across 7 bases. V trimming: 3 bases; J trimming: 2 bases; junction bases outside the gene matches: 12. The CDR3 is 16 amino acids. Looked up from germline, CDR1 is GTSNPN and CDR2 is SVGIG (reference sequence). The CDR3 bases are TGTGCCTGGAGGGGTGGTGGGGCAGGGGGAAACACTGAAGCTTTCTTT. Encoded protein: CAWRGGGAGGNTEAFF.

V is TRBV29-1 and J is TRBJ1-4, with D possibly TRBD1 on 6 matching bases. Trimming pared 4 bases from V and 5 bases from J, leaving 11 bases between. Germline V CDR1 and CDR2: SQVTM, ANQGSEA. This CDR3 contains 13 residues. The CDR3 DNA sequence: TGCAGCGTTGCCGGGACACGAAATGAAAAACTGTTTTTT. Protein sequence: CSVAGTRNEKLFF.

The CDR3 spells CASSKGLAGGPGYNEQFF. CDR3 DNA: TGTGCCAGCAGCAAGGGACTAGCGGGGGGTCCAGGCTACAATGAGCAGTTCTTC. This chain connects TRBV7-9 to TRBJ2-1; 15 bases are shared with TRBD2. The CDR3 sequence is 18 residues long. The germline V gene encodes CDR1 SEHNR and CDR2 FQNEAQ (reference sequence). V dropped 5 bases and J dropped 3; count of bases not matched to a gene: 8. Supplemented by reference TRBV7-9 and TRBJ2-1, the full variable domain reads DTGVSQNPRHKITKRGQNVTFRCDPISEHNRLYWYRQTLGQGPEFLTYFQNEAQLEKSRLLSDRFSAERPKGSFSTLEIQRTEQGDSAMYLCASSKGLAGGPGYNEQFFGPGTRLTVL.

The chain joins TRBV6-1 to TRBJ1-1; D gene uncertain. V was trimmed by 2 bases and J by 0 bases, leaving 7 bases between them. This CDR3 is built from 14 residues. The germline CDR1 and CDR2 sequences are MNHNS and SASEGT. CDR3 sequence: CASSEFPMNTEAFF. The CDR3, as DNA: TGTGCCAGCAGTGAATTTCCCATGAACACTGAAGCTTTCTTT.

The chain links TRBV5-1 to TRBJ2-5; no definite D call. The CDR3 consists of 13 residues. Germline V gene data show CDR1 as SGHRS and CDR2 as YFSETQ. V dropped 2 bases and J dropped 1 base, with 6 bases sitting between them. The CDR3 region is CASSFGSQETQYF. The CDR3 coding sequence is TGCGCCAGCAGCTTCGGTTCCCAAGAGACCCAGTACTTC.

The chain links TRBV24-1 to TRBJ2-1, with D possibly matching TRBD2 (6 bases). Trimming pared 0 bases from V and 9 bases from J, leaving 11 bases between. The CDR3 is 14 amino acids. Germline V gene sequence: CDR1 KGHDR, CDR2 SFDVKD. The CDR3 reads CATSDLSGGGEQFF. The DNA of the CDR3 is TGTGCCACCAGTGATTTGTCCGGGGGAGGTGAGCAGTTCTTC.

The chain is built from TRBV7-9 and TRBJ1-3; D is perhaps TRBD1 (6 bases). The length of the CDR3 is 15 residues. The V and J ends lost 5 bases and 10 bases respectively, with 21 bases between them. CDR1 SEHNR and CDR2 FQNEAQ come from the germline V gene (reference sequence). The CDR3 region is CASSLPLGQLATIYF. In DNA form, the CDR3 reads TGTGCCAGCAGCCTCCCCCTCGGACAGCTTGCGACCATATATTTT.

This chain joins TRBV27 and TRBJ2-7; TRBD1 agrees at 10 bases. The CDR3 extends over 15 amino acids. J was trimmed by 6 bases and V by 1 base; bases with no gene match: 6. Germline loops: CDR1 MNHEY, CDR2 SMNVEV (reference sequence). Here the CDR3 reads CASSLWGTGDVEQYF. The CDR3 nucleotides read TGTGCCAGCAGTTTATGGGGGACAGGGGATGTCGAGCAGTACTTC.

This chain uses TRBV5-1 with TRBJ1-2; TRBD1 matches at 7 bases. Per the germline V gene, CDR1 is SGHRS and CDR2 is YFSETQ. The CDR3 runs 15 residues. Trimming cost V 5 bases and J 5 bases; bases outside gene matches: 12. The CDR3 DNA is TGCGCCAGCAGTTTTTTGACGGGACAGAATTATGGCTACACCTTC. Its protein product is CASSFLTGQNYGYTF.

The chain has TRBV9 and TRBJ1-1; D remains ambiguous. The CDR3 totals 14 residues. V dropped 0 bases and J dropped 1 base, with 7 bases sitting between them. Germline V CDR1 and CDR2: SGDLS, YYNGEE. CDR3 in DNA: TGTGCCAGCAGCGTAGGCAGAGGGAACACTGAAGCTTTCTTT. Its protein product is CASSVGRGNTEAFF. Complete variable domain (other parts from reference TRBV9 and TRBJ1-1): DSGVTQTPKHLITATGQRVTLRCSPRSGDLSVYWYQQSLDQGLQFLIQYYNGEERAKGNILERFSAQQFPDLHSELNLSSLELGDSALYFCASSVGRGNTEAFFGQGTRLTVV.

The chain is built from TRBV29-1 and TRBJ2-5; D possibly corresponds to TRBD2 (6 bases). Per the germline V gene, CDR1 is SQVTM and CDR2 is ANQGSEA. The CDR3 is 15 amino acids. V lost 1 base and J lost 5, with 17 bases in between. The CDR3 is CSVEAGVAGWETQYF. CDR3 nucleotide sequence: TGCAGCGTTGAAGCGGGGGTCGCCGGCTGGGAGACCCAGTACTTC.

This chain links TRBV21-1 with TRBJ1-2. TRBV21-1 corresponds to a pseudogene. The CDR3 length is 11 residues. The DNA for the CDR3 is TGTGCCAGCAGCTTATACTATGGCTACACCTTC. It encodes CASSLYYGYTF.

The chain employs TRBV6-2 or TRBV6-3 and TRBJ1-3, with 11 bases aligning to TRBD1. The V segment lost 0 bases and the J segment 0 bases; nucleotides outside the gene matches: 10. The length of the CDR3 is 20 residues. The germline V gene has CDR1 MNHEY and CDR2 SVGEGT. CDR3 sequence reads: CASSYSTPDRGPFSGNTIYF. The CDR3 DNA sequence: TGTGCCAGCAGTTACTCGACCCCGGACAGGGGGCCCTTCTCTGGAAACACCATATATTTT.